This section outlines one T cell receptor beta chain sequence together with its context. A read error may account for a junction end that differs from germline. This CDR3 is 17 amino acids long. In germline, CDR1 is DFQATT, CDR2 SNEGSKA (reference sequence). The data belong to a study of response to subunit inactivated influenza vaccine. TCRdb analysed the RT-PCR reads with MiXCR anew, one entry per CDR3 protein. The sample has hundreds of thousands of distinct CDR3 sequences; 12% to 15% are singletons. This receptor was obtained from a man in his forties or fifties who received an inactivated influenza vaccine. The genes are TRBV20-1 and TRBJ2-1; 11 positions agree with TRBD2. The sequenced sample was PBMCs from blood, obtained 14 days before vaccination. CDR3 in DNA: TGCTGTGCTAGAGATTCCCTAGCGGGAGGTTCCTACAATGAGCAGTTCTTC. Amino acids: CCARDSLAGGSYNEQFF.